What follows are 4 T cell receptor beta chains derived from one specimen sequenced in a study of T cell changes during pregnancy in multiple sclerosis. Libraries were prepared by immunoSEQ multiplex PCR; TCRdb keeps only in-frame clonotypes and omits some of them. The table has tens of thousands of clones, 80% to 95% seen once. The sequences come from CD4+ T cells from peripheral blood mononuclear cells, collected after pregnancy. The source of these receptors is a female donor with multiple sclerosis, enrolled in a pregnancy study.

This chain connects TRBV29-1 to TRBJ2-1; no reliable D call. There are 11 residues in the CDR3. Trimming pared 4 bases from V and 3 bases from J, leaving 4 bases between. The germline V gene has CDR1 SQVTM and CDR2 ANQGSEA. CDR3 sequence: CSVAGYNEQFF. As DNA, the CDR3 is TGCAGCGTTGCGGGCTACAATGAGCAGTTCTTC.

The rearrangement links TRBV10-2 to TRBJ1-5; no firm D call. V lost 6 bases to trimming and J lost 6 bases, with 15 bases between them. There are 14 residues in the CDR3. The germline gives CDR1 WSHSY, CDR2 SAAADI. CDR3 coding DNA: TGCGCCAGCAGCCCGGTCCAAGGGAGTCAGCCCCAGCATTTT. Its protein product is CASSPVQGSQPQHF.

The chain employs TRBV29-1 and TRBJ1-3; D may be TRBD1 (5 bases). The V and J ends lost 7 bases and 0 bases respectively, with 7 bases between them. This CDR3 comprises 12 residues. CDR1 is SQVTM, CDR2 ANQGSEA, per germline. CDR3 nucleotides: TGCAGCGCTGACAGCTCTGGAAACACCATATATTTT. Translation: CSADSSGNTIYF.

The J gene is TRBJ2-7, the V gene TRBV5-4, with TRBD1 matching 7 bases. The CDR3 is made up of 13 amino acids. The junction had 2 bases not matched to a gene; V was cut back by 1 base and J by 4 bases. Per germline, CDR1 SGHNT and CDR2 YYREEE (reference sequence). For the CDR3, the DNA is TGTGCCAGCAGCTTGTGGGGACAGTACGAGCAGTACTTC. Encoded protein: CASSLWGQYEQYF.